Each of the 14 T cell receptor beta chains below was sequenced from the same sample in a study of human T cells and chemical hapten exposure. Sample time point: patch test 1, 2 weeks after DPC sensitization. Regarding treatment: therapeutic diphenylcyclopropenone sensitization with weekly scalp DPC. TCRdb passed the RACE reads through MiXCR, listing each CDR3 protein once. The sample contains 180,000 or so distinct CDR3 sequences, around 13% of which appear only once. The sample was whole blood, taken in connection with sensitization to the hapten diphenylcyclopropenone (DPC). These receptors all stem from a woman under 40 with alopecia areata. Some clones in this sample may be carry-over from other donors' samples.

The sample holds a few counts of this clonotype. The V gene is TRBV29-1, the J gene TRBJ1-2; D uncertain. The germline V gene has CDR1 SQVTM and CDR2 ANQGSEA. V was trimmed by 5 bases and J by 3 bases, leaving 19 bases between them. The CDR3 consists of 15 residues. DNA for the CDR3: TGCAGCGTTCCGAGCGACCGTGCCCCTTACTATGGCTACACCTTC. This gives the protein CSVPSDRAPYYGYTF. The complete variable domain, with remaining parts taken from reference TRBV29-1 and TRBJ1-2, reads SAVISQKPSRDICQRGTSLTIQCQVDSQVTMMFWYRQQPGQSLTLIATANQGSEATYESGFVIDKFPISRPNLTFSTLTVSNMSPEDSSIYLCSVPSDRAPYYGYTFGSGTRLTVV.

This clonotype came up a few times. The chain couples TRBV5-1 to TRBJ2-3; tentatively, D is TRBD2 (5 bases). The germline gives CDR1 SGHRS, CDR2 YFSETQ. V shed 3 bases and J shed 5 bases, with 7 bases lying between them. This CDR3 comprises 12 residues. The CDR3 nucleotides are TGCGCCAGCAGCTCCGGGGAAGATACGCAGTATTTT. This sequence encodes CASSSGEDTQYF. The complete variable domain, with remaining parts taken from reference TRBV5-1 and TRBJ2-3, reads KAGVTQTPRYLIKTRGQQVTLSCSPISGHRSVSWYQQTPGQGLQFLFEYFSETQRNKGNFPGRFSGRQFSNSRSEMNVSTLELGDSALYLCASSSGEDTQYFGPGTRLTVL.

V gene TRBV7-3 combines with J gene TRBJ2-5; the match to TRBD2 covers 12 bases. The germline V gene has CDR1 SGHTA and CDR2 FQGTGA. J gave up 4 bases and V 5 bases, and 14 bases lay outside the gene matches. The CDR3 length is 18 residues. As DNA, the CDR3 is TGTGCCAGCAGCCCACTAGCTCTAGCGGGAGGGCCGGGAGAGACCCAGTACTTC. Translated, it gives CASSPLALAGGPGETQYF.

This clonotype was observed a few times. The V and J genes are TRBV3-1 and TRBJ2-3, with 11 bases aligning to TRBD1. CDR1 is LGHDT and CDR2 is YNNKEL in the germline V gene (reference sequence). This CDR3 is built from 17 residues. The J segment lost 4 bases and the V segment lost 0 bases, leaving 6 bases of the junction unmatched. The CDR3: CASSQDRTGGRADTQYF. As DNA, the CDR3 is TGTGCCAGCAGCCAAGACCGGACAGGGGGCAGGGCAGATACGCAGTATTTT.

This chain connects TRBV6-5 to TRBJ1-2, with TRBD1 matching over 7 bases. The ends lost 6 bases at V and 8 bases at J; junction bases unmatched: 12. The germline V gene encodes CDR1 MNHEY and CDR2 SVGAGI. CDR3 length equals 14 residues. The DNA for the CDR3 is TGTGCCAGCAGCCGCGACAGGGCGCTAAGAGGCTACACCTTC. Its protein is CASSRDRALRGYTF.

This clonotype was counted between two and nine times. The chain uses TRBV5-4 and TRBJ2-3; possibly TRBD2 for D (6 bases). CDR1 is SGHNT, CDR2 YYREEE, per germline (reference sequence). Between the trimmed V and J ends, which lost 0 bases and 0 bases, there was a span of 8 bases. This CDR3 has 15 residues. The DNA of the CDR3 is TGTGCCAGCAGCTTGGTGGGGGGTAGCACAGATACGCAGTATTTT. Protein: CASSLVGGSTDTQYF.

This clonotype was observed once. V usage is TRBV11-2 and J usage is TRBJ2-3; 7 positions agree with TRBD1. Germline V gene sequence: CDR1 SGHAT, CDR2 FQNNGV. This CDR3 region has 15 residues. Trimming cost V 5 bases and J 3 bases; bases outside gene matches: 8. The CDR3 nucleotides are TGTGCCAGCAGCAAGAGGCCAGGGGGAACAGATACGCAGTATTTT. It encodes CASSKRPGGTDTQYF.

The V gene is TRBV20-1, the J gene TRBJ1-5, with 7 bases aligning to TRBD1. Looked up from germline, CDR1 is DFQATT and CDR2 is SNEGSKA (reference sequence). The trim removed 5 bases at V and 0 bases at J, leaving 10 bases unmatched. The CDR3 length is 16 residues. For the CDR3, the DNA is TGCAGTGCTCCCGGGACAGCCAAATATAGCAATCAGCCCCAGCATTTT. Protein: CSAPGTAKYSNQPQHF.

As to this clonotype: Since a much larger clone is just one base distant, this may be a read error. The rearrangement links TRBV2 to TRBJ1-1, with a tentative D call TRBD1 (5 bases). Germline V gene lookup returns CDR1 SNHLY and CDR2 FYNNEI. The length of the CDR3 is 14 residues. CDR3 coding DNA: TGTGTCAGCATAGCTAGTCTGGGGGGGACTGAAGCTTTCTTT. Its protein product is CVSIASLGGTEAFF.

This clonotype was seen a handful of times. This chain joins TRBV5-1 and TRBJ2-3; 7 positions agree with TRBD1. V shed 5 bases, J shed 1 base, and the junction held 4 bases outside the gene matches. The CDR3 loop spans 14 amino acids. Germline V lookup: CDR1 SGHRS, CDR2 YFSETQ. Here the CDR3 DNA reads TGCGCCAGCAGTCGTGGACAGGGCACAGATACGCAGTATTTT. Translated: CASSRGQGTDTQYF.

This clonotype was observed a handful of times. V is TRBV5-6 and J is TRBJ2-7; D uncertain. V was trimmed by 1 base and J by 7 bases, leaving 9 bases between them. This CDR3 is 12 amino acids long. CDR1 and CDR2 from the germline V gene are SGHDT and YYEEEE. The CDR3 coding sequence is TGTGCCAGCAGCTTGAGACGCGGAGAGCAGTACTTC. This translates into CASSLRRGEQYF. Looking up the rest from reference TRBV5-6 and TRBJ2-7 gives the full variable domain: DAGVTQSPTHLIKTRGQQVTLRCSPKSGHDTVSWYQQALGQGPQFIFQYYEEEERQRGNFPDRFSGHQFPNYSSELNVNALLLGDSALYLCASSLRRGEQYFGPGTRLTVT.

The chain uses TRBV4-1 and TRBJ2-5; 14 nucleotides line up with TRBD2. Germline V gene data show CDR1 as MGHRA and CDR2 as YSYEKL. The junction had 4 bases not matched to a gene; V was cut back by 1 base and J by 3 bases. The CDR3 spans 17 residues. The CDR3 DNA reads TGCGCCAGCAGCCAAGCCCCGGGACTAGCGGGGGAAGAGACCCAGTACTTC. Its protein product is CASSQAPGLAGEETQYF.

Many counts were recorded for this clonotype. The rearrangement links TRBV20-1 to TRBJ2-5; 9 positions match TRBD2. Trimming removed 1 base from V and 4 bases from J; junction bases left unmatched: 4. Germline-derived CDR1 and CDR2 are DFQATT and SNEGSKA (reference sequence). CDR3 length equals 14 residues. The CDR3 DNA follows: TGCAGTGCTAGAGGCCCTAGCGGGGCAGAGACCCAGTACTTC. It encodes CSARGPSGAETQYF.

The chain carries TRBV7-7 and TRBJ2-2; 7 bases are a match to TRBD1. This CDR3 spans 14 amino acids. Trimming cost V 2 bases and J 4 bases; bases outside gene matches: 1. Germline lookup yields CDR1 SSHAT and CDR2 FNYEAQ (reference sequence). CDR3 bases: TGTGCCAGCAGCTTACGACAGGGCACCGGGGAGCTGTTTTTT. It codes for CASSLRQGTGELFF.